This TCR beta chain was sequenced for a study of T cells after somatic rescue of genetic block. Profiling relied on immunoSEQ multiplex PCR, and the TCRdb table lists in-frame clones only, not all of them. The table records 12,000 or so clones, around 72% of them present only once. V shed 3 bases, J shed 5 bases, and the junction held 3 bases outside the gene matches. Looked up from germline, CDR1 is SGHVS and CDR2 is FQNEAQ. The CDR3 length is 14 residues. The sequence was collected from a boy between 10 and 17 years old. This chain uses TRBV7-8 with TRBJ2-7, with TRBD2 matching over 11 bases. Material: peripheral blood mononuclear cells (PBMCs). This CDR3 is CASSFSGRAHEQYF. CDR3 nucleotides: TGTGCCAGCAGCTTTAGCGGGAGGGCCCACGAGCAGTACTTC.